This T cell receptor beta chain is from a study of T cells in pancreatic ductal adenocarcinoma. Turning to this clone: Its cognate antigen is unknown.

Repertoires were generated with immunoSEQ multiplex PCR, while TCRdb's copy carries only in-frame clones and drops some. The sample consists of 97,000 or so clones, nearly 95% of them appearing once. The selected patients with pancreatic ductal adenocarcinoma had surgery but no neoadjuvant therapy. Study observations and caveats: Comparisons of tumor and blood clonality may show falsely lower tumor diversity. Mean clonality was approximately 0.1 in tumors and roughly 0.068 in blood, not significantly different.

The CDR3 sequence is 12 residues long. Germline CDR1 SGHDT, CDR2 YYEEEE. The V end lost 4 bases, the J end lost 5 bases, and 9 bases lay between the germline ends. The sample was PBMCs. This sequence was found in a human donor with pancreatic ductal adenocarcinoma. This chain joins TRBV5-6 and TRBJ1-2; D might be TRBD1 (6 bases). The CDR3 nucleotides are TGTGCCAGCAGCGACAGGACATATGGCTACACCTTC. Protein sequence: CASSDRTYGYTF.